This T cell receptor beta chain was sequenced during a study of T cell clonotyping in hematopoietic cell transplantation (dated by TCRdb to the early 2020s). General notes on the study: A total of under 150 blood samples were collected in the study from approximately 32 consecutive transplant recipients and their related donors. Patients were recruited between September 2015 and January 2017 and followed until September 2020 or death. Results the study describes overall, beyond this receptor: The sample size was limited and the cells went unsorted, which meant the CD4 and CD8 repertoire contributions could not be told apart. After transplant, TCR diversity in recipients dropped, and pathologically expanded clonotypes increased progressively from day 30 to day 180. Donor and pretransplant recipient Inverse Simpson Index values predicted broader posttransplant TCR repertoire diversity. Recipient repertoires showed only a small fraction of overlap with donor repertoires, and over 95% appeared de novo at the given depth.

This clone was counted only a few times. Its antigen is unknown. No base-level quality is on record; no much larger clone is a single base apart. The immunoSEQ assay, a bias-controlled multiplex PCR using V- and J-specific primers, was used to amplify TCR beta CDR3 regions from genomic DNA. A proprietary barcode and Illumina adapter sequences were added to the CDR3 amplicons in a second PCR step. An Illumina MiSeq instrument was used to sequence the CDR3 libraries. As for the original processing: Export and quality control were done with immunoSEQ Analyzer 3.0, while downstream analyses used R Bioconductor and Immunarch. Only productive rearrangements in the normalized downsampled data set went into calculating the repertoire metrics. Pathologically expanded clonotypes were defined as those larger than 5 templates in the normalized cohort. The Inverse Simpson Index was used to measure repertoire diversity. CMV-specificity analyses were carried out on the non-normalized data set to capture all clonotypes. The source is immuneACCESS, and TCRdb retained only in-frame sequences with V and J called. Part of the clones is not carried over; for the studies checked, unresolved V genes explain less than half of this, and the remainder is unexplained. For V, J and clone size, that table is used; D and trimming come from the DNA. This sample comprises some 16,000 clones, approximately 57% of them detected only once. The ten largest clones add up to over 9.5% of the sample.

In light of the paper, this sample's time point label describes: 30 days after allo-HCT. Blood samples were obtained from recipients approximately 28 days before transplant and at days 30, 100 and 180 after transplant. Using Nuclei Lysis Solution, genomic DNA was extracted from unfractionated peripheral blood mononuclear cells that were either fresh or cryopreserved. Counted from cysteine to phenylalanine, this CDR3 has 13 amino acids. Only the CDR3 part of the read is kept: 39 bases, read in frame from the first base. Trimming at the junction amounts to 8 bases on V and 6 bases on J, and the germline ends lie 19 bases apart. Based on the germline V gene (reference sequence), the CDR1 and CDR2 sequences are GTSNPN and SVGIG.

This sequence originates from a male patient aged 50 to 59 who had an allogeneic stem cell transplant from an unrelated donor, so T cells may come from the graft donor. Some clones in this sample may be carry-over from other donors' samples. The sample consisted of PBMCs, taken 30 days after allogeneic stem cell transplant. Recombination linked TRBV30 to TRBJ1-2; the D segment cannot be called with confidence. Here is the DNA: TGTGCCGGAAGGGTTTGGGATCGGAATGGCTACACCTTC. Translated, this is CAGRVWDRNGYTF.